This note documents a single TCR beta chain sequence. The CDR3 runs to 16 residues. Germline loops: CDR1 KGHSH, CDR2 LQKENI. Trimming removed 1 base from V and 0 bases from J, with 7 bases in between. The source of the sample is a study of response to subunit inactivated influenza vaccine. TCRdb used MiXCR to reprocess the RT-PCR reads, holding one entry per CDR3 protein. The sample holds a few hundred thousand distinct CDR3 sequences, about 10% seen once. These data also featured in a second study, about T cells expressing NK-cell markers. This second report adds: It was by 5'RACE template switching with UMIs that TCR beta cDNA was made. The eight sequenced donors comprised seven who were HCMV-seropositive and one who was seronegative. Dominant NKG2C+ clonotypes in about 6 donors made up about 1.0-7.5% of CD8+ T cells. One observes that, in a handful of donors, these clonotypes were also the leading ones within the CD3+CD56-NKG2C+ fraction.

The J gene is TRBJ2-6, the V gene TRBV18; D ambiguous. The clonotype was recovered from a man between 50 and 59 years old who received an inactivated influenza vaccine. Sequences were derived from PBMCs from blood, sampled on the day of vaccination. CDR3 nucleotides: TGTGCCAGCTCACCACTTCGGCTCTCTGGGGCCAACGTCCTGACTTTC. It codes for CASSPLRLSGANVLTF.